Described below is a single T cell receptor (beta chain) sequence and its context. Many counts were recorded for this clonotype. Which antigen it targets is not known. No per-base quality is available; no much larger clone lies one base away. The record originates from a study of early T cells in non-severe SARS-CoV-2 infection (TCRdb year 2021). About the investigation overall: Bulk RNA from unsorted whole blood was used for TCR sequencing, so alpha and beta chains could not be paired.

Broader findings and caveats from the paper: VDJdb matching was skewed toward anti-spike CD8 responses and likely underestimated virus-specific expansions, missing private and CD4 specificities.

Library prep was done by 5' RACE. The sequencer was a NextSeq 500. To correct for sequencing error and PCR bias, the TCR library protocol tagged individual cDNA molecules with unique molecular identifiers. Sequencing covered both TCR alpha and beta chains, and within each sample the abundances of alpha and beta sequences were tightly co-correlated. Concerning the study's data processing: V gene, J gene and CDR3 annotation of TCR sequences was performed with Decombinator V4. Expanded TCRs were defined as changing significantly between any two time points under a Poisson model with p below 0.0001. TCR abundances were normalised to the total number of TCRs sequenced per sample and expressed as counts per million. VDJdb, accessed 1 November 2021, was searched for CMV, EBV and SARS-CoV-2 annotated TCRs, excluding TCRs annotated for multiple antigens. Starting from the raw public reads, TCRdb applied fastp trimming at Q25, assembled clones with MiXCR and retained in-frame beta chains. A single entry per CDR3 protein holds the most common genes and DNA from its merged rows. The V and J calls were not made by the authors but by TCRdb's processing. The sample includes tens of thousands of distinct CDR3 sequences, with under 15% observed a single time. The ten largest clonotypes hold less than 3.5% of the sample.

This was a case-control study nested in a cohort of healthcare workers in London, UK, who had nasopharyngeal swab PCR tests and blood samples taken every week. Healthcare workers were recruited during the week of the UK lockdown, between 23 and 31 March 2020, and followed weekly for up to roughly 16 weeks. Source: whole blood, taken at baseline. The clonotype was recovered from an adult who was a healthcare worker with PCR-confirmed SARS-CoV-2 infection or an uninfected control (not recorded which).

The DNA is TGTGCCAGCAGCCAGACACAGAACTCTGGAAACACCATATATTTT. Its protein reads: CASSQTQNSGNTIYF. The chain joins TRBV4-2 to TRBJ1-3, with the D gene too uncertain to name. Taken from the germline V gene, the CDR1 and CDR2 loops are LGHNA and YNFKEQ. From the cysteine up to the phenylalanine, the CDR3 has a length of 15 residues. This entry keeps only the CDR3 DNA: 45 bases, framed from base 1. V and J lose 3 bases and 0 bases, and a span of 9 bases separates them.